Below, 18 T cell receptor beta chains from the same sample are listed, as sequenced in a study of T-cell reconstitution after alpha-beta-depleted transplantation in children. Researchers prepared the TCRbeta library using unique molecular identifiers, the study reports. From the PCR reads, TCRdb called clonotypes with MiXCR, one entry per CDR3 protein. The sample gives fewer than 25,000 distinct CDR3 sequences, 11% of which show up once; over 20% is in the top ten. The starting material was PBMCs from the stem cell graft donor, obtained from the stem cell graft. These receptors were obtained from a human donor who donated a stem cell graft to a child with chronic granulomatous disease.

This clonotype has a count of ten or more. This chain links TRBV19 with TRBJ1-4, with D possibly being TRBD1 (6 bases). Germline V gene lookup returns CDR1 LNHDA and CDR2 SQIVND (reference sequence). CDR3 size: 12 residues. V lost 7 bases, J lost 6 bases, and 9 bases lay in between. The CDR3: CASKGGYEKLFF. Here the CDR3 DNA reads TGTGCCAGTAAAGGGGGATATGAAAAACTGTTTTTT.

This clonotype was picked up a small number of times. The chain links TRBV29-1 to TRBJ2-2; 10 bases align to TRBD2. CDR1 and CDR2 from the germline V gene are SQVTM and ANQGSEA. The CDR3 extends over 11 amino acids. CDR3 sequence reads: CIAGGSGELFF. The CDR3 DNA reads TGCATAGCGGGAGGTTCCGGGGAGCTGTTTTTT.

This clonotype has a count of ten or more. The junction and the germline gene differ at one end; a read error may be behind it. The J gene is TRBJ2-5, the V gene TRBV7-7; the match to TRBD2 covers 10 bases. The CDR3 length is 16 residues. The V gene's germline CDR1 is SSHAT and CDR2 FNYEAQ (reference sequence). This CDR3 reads CASSPYSGGIQETQYF. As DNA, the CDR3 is TGTGCTAGCAGCCCCTATAGCGGGGGGATTCAAGAGACCCAGTACTTC.

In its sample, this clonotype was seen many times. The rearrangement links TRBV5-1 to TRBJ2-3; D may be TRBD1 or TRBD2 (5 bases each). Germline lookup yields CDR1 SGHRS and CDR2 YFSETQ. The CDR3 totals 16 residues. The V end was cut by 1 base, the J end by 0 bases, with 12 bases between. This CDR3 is CASSLHRDGSTDTQYF. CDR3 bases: TGCGCCAGCAGCTTGCACCGGGACGGGAGCACAGATACGCAGTATTTT.

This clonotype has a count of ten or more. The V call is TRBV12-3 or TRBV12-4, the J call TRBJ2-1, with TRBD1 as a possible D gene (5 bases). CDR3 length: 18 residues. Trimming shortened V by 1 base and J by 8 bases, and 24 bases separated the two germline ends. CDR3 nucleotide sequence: TGTGCCAGCAGTTTAGTATTACCGGCAGGGCAGTACGGGCATGAGCAGTTCTTC. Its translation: CASSLVLPAGQYGHEQFF.

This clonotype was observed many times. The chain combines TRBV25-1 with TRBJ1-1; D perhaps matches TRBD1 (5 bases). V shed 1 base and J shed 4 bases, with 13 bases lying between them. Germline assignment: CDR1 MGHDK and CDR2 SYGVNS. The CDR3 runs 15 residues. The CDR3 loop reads CASSESGGEVTEAFF. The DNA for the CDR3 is TGTGCCAGCAGTGAATCGGGGGGGGAGGTCACTGAAGCTTTCTTT.

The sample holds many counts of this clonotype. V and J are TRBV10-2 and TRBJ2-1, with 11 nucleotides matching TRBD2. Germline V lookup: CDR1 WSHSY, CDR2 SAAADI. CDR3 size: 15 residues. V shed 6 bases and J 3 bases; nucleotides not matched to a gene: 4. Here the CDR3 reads CASSPLAGGYNEQFF. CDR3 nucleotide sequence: TGCGCCAGCAGCCCTCTAGCGGGGGGCTACAATGAGCAGTTCTTC.

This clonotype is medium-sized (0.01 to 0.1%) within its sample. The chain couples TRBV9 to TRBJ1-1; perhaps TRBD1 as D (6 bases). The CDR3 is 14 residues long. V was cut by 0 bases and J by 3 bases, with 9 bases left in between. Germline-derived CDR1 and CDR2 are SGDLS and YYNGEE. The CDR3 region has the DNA TGTGCCAGCAGCGTAGTTCCAGGGGACACTGAAGCTTTCTTT. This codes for CASSVVPGDTEAFF.

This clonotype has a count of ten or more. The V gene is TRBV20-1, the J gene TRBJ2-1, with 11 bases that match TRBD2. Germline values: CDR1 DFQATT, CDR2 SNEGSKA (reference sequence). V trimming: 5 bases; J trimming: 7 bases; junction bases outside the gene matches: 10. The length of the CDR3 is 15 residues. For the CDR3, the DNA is TGCAGTGCTCCCCTAGCGGGGGGTATTATGAATGAGCAGTTCTTC. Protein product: CSAPLAGGIMNEQFF.

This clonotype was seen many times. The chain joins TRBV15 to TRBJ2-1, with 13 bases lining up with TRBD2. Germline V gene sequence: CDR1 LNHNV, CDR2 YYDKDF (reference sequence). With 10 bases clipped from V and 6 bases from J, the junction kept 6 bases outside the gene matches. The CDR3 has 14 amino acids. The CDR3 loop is CAITSGRGFNEQFF. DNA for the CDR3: TGTGCCATCACTAGCGGGAGGGGCTTCAATGAGCAGTTCTTC.

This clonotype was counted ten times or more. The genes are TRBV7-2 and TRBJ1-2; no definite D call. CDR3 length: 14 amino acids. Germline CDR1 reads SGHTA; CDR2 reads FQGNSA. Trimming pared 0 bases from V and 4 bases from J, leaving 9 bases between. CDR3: CASSLALNSYGYTF. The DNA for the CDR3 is TGTGCCAGCAGCTTAGCGCTTAACAGCTATGGCTACACCTTC. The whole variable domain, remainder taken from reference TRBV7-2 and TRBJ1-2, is GAGVSQSPSNKVTEKGKDVELRCDPISGHTALYWYRQSLGQGLEFLIYFQGNSAPDKSGLPSDRFSAERTGGSVSTLTIQRTQQEDSAVYLCASSLALNSYGYTFGSGTRLTVV.

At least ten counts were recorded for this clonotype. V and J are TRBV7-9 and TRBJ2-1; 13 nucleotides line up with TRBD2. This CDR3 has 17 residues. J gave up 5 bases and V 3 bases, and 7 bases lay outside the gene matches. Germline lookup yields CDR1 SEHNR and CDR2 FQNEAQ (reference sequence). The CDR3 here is CASSLGLAGFGDNEQFF. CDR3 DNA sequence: TGTGCCAGCAGCTTGGGACTAGCGGGATTCGGTGACAATGAGCAGTTCTTC.

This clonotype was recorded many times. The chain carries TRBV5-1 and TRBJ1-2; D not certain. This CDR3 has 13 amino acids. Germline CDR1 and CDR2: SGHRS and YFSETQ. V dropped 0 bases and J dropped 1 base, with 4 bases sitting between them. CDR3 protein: CASSLGYNYGYTF. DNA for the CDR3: TGCGCCAGCAGCTTGGGTTATAACTATGGCTACACCTTC.

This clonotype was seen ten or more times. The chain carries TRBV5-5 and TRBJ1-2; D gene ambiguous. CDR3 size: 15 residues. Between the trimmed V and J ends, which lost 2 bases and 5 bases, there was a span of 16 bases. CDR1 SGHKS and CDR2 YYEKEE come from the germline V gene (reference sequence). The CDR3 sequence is CASSFSREIWYGYTF. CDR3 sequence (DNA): TGTGCCAGCAGCTTTTCAAGGGAGATTTGGTATGGCTACACCTTC.

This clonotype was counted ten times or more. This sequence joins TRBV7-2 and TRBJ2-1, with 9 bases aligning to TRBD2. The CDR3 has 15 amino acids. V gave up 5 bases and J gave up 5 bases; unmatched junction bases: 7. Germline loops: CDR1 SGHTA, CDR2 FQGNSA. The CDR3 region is CASSPGAGGHNEQFF. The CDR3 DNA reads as TGTGCCAGCAGCCCCGGAGCGGGGGGTCACAATGAGCAGTTCTTC.

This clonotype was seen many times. The CDR3 loop reads CASNPFGRSLYEQYF. Here the CDR3 DNA reads TGTGCCAGCAATCCTTTTGGAAGGAGTTTATACGAGCAGTACTTC. The rearrangement links TRBV28 to TRBJ2-7, with D unclear. CDR1 and CDR2 (germline): MDHEN, SYDVKM. Trimming removed 7 bases at V and 4 bases at J, with 20 bases between. There are 15 residues in the CDR3.

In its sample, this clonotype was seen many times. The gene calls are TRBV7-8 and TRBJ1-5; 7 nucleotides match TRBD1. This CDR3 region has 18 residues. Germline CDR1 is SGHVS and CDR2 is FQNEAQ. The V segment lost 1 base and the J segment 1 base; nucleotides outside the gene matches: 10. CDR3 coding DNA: TGTGCCAGCAGCTTAGGACAACTGGCAGGGGGAAGCAATCAGCCCCAGCATTTT. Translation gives CASSLGQLAGGSNQPQHF.

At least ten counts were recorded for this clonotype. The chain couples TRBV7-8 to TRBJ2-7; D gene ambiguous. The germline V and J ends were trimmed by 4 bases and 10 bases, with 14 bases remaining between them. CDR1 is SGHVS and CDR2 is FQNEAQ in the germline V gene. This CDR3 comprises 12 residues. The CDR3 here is CASSSDSGTQYF. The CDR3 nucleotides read TGTGCCAGCAGCTCCGACTCCGGTACACAGTACTTC.